The sequence of this TCR beta chain was determined in a study of read filtering for tumor transcriptome and immune sequencing. The wider study: RNA-seq yielded only about 75 to 1,300 TCR reads, IR-seq about 4.05 to 11 million. Study observations and caveats: Sorted CD138-negative bone marrow cells were not purified T cells. Compared with RNA-seq, IR-seq gave much higher clonotype depth and reliability.

From around 440 ng of RNA, a library with molecular barcoded alpha/delta and beta/gamma adaptors was made. TCRdb analysed the reads with MiXCR anew, one entry per CDR3 protein. The table has fewer than 150,000 distinct CDR3 sequences, approximately 12% seen once. Sampling of bone marrow took place during active disease in every patient. About this clonotype itself: Its antigen is not identified.

The sample was a population of CD138-negative cells sorted from bone marrow. This TCR was sampled from a donor aged 40 or older with multiple myeloma.

The chain's CDR3 is CASSTVQVQETQYF. Here the CDR3 DNA reads TGTGCCAGCAGTACGGTACAGGTACAAGAGACCCAGTACTTC. The rearrangement links TRBV28 to TRBJ2-5, with a weak D call TRBD1 (5 bases). The germline V gene has CDR1 MDHEN and CDR2 SYDVKM. Trimming left V 5 bases short and J 2 bases short, with 12 bases between. The length of the CDR3 is 14 residues.